In this sample, the clone carrying this T cell receptor beta chain turned up a few times. Seattle patients were enrolled during active infection and followed longitudinally. The data originate from a study of blood T cell repertoires in COVID-19. Across the whole study: Acute-phase and convalescent COVID-19 samples originated in the United States, Italy and Spain. Sources were T cells, B-cell-depleted T cells, or PBMCs; the material itself was cDNA or gDNA.

As handled by the study authors: Cell counts per sample came from amplifying reference gene primers. Measured with immunoSEQ multiplex PCR; TCRdb has only the in-frame clones, and not every one. V and J calls and clone size are as listed in that table; D and trimming were resolved from the DNA. Of approximately 70,000 clones in the sample, 75% to 95% were seen once. Material: peripheral blood. This clonotype originated in a man in his forties with COVID-19, enrolled during active disease.

The CDR3 DNA sequence: TGTGCCAGCTTAACAGGCTATGGCTACACCTTC. Amino acids: CASLTGYGYTF. This chain uses TRBV28 with TRBJ1-2; a possible D gene is TRBD1 (5 bases). The CDR3 is 11 residues long. Trimming removed 8 bases at V and 4 bases at J, with 8 bases between. From germline, CDR1 is MDHEN and CDR2 SYDVKM.